The clone carrying this T cell receptor (beta chain) was detected only once. The data were produced by immunoSEQ multiplex PCR, yet TCRdb's version contains in-frame clones alone and is incomplete. The table has 120,000 to 150,000 clones, about 80% seen once. Germline lookup yields CDR1 SGHTS and CDR2 YDEGEE. V was pared by 2 bases and J by 6 bases, with 6 bases of the junction left unmatched. The CDR3 sequence is 14 residues long. This sample was taken from a study of blood T cell repertoires in COVID-19. V and J are TRBV5-8 and TRBJ2-7; 9 bases align to TRBD1. The TCR sequence derives from a human donor in a cohort sampled during active COVID-19. The material sequenced was peripheral blood. The CDR3 sequence: CASSFETGGVEQYF. The CDR3, as DNA: TGTGCCAGCAGCTTCGAGACAGGGGGTGTCGAGCAGTACTTC. The variable domain in full, completed from reference TRBV5-8 and TRBJ2-7, reads EAGVTQSPTHLIKTRGQQATLRCSPISGHTSVYWYQQALGLGLQFLLWYDEGEERNRGNFPPRFSGRQFPNYSSELNVNALELEDSALYLCASSFETGGVEQYFGPGTRLTVT.